There are a few counts of the clone carrying this TCR beta chain. Its target is not known. Trimming cost V 2 bases and J 4 bases, with 8 bases left between them. CDR1 and CDR2 (germline): SQVTM, ANQGSEA. There are 12 residues in the CDR3. The sample belongs to a study of blood T cells in healthy people across ages. Whole-study results and caveats: Across samples, TCR beta diversity tracked strongly with naive T cell percentage.

Then a second PCR, running roughly 7 to 11 cycles, was carried out with a sample-barcoded 5' primer and a J-beta primer mix. TCRdb reprocessed the 5' RACE reads via MiXCR and lists one record per CDR3 protein. Of some 550,000 distinct CDR3 sequences listed, under 55% were seen once; the top ten hold around 25%. Material: blood. This clonotype was obtained from a man older than 75 in good health. The J gene is TRBJ1-2, the V gene TRBV29-1; the D gene is possibly TRBD1 (5 bases). The CDR3 coding sequence is TGCAGCGTTGAAAGGGGCGGCTATGGCTACACCTTC. Its translation: CSVERGGYGYTF.